Shown below are 32 T cell receptor beta chains from a single sample sequenced in a study of T cells in narcolepsy. Profiled with immunoSEQ multiplex PCR; TCRdb holds only in-frame clones, not every one. Found here are over 30,000 clones, 87% of them singletons; the top ten hold roughly 0.8%. The sample was CD45RA- memory CD4+ T cells from PBMCs. The receptor source for this set is a human donor with narcolepsy.

The chain carries TRBV6-5 and TRBJ1-5; TRBD1 matches at 7 bases. The CDR3 is 14 amino acids. Trimming removed 2 bases from V and 6 bases from J; junction bases left unmatched: 4. In germline, CDR1 is MNHEY, CDR2 SVGAGI. CDR3 region: CASSYGQDGQPQHF. In DNA, the CDR3 is TGTGCCAGCAGTTACGGACAGGATGGTCAGCCCCAGCATTTT.

CDR3 coding DNA: TGTGCCAGCAGCAAACCAGGGTTGGAGACCGAGCAGTACTTC. Translation: CASSKPGLETEQYF. This chain connects TRBV21-1 to TRBJ2-7; the listed D gene, TRBD1, was not tested against the DNA. TRBV21-1 is reported as a pseudogene. This CDR3 region has 14 residues.

V and J are TRBV6-1 and TRBJ2-2; unclear D gene. From germline, CDR1 is MNHNS and CDR2 SASEGT. V lost 10 bases, J lost 1 base, and 13 bases lay in between. The CDR3 runs 14 residues. In nucleotides, the CDR3 is TGTGCCATCAGGTGGCAGGAGAACACCGGGGAGCTGTTTTTT. It specifies CAIRWQENTGELFF.

V gene TRBV5-1 combines with J gene TRBJ2-5; D tentatively fits TRBD1 or TRBD2 (6 bases each). V dropped 3 bases and J dropped 11 bases, with 14 bases sitting between them. The length of the CDR3 is 12 residues. CDR1 and CDR2 (germline): SGHRS, YFSETQ. CDR3 loop: CASSSGAYKQYF. CDR3 DNA sequence: TGCGCCAGCAGCTCGGGGGCCTACAAGCAGTACTTC.

The chain joins TRBV7-2 to TRBJ2-7, with TRBD2 matching over 8 bases. CDR3 length equals 15 residues. CDR1 SGHTA and CDR2 FQGNSA come from the germline V gene. V was clipped by 5 bases and J by 6 bases; unmatched bases: 12. The CDR3: CASSPRRAGVGEQYF. The CDR3 nucleotides are TGTGCCAGCAGCCCTCGCCGAGCGGGAGTGGGCGAGCAGTACTTC.

This rearrangement joins TRBV7-3 to TRBJ2-6; D is undetermined. The CDR3 runs 17 residues. V was cut by 1 base and J by 3 bases, with 13 bases left in between. The germline gives CDR1 SGHTA, CDR2 FQGTGA. CDR3 in DNA: TGTGCCAGCAGCTTAATGAACAGTGTAGGTGGGGCCAACGTCCTGACTTTC. Amino acids: CASSLMNSVGGANVLTF. The full variable domain, its missing parts supplied by reference TRBV7-3 and TRBJ2-6, is GAGVSQTPSNKVTEKGKYVELRCDPISGHTALYWYRQSLGQGPEFLIYFQGTGAADDSGLPNDRFFAVRPEGSVSTLKIQRTERGDSAVYLCASSLMNSVGGANVLTFGAGSRLTVL.

This clone was seen a handful of times. V and J are TRBV15 and TRBJ2-5, with 8 bases identical to TRBD2. The length of the CDR3 is 14 residues. With 4 bases clipped from V and 5 bases from J, the junction kept 6 bases outside the gene matches. Germline V CDR1 and CDR2: LNHNV, YYDKDF (reference sequence). DNA of the CDR3: TGTGCCACCAGCAAGCGGGGGACTGGGGAGACCCAGTACTTC. Translation gives CATSKRGTGETQYF.

The chain combines TRBV5-4 with TRBJ1-5; 7 bases align to TRBD1. This CDR3 has 15 residues. The trim removed 4 bases at V and 5 bases at J, leaving 9 bases unmatched. The germline V gene encodes CDR1 SGHNT and CDR2 YYREEE (reference sequence). CDR3 DNA sequence: TGTGCCAGCAGCGACCTGACAGGGAGTTATCAGCCCCAGCATTTT. This encodes CASSDLTGSYQPQHF.

The genes are TRBV7-8 and TRBJ2-7; D ambiguous. This CDR3 is 14 amino acids long. Germline CDR1 and CDR2: SGHVS and FQNEAQ. V was trimmed by 1 base and J by 5 bases, leaving 12 bases between them. CDR3 residues: CASSLVGKIDEQYF. CDR3 coding DNA: TGTGCCAGCAGCTTAGTGGGGAAAATCGACGAGCAGTACTTC.

The chain recombines TRBV5-6 with TRBJ1-4; perhaps TRBD1 as D (6 bases). Looked up from germline, CDR1 is SGHDT and CDR2 is YYEEEE. V was cut by 0 bases and J by 8 bases, with 11 bases left in between. CDR3 size: 14 residues. CDR3 residues: CASSLAGVGEKLFF. For the CDR3, the DNA is TGTGCCAGCAGCTTGGCAGGGGTCGGGGAAAAACTGTTTTTT.

The chain recombines TRBV28 with TRBJ2-7, with D maybe TRBD2 (6 bases). Between the trimmed V and J ends, which lost 6 bases and 2 bases, there was a span of 20 bases. The CDR3 extends over 16 amino acids. CDR1 is MDHEN and CDR2 is SYDVKM in the germline V gene. The CDR3 DNA reads TGTGCCAGCAGCTTCCTTGGGGGGTCCATCCCCTACGAGCAGTACTTC. Protein product: CASSFLGGSIPYEQYF. The whole variable domain, filled in from reference TRBV28 and TRBJ2-7, reads DVKVTQSSRYLVKRTGEKVFLECVQDMDHENMFWYRQDPGLGLRLIYFSYDVKMKEKGDIPEGYSVSREKKERFSLILESASTNQTSMYLCASSFLGGSIPYEQYFGPGTRLTVT.

CDR3 bases: TGTGCCAGTAGTATCCGGAGGACAGGTAATCAGCCCCAGCATTTT. This sequence encodes CASSIRRTGNQPQHF. This chain links TRBV19 with TRBJ1-5; 7 bases are a match to TRBD1. Germline V gene sequence: CDR1 LNHDA, CDR2 SQIVND (reference sequence). This CDR3 has 15 amino acids. The V and J ends lost 3 bases and 4 bases, in that order; junction bases with no gene match: 6.

This chain joins TRBV28 and TRBJ1-2; no reliable D call. Germline V gene data show CDR1 as MDHEN and CDR2 as SYDVKM. The CDR3 runs 13 residues. The V gene lost 5 bases and the J gene lost 4 bases, with 11 bases spanning the gap. CDR3 sequence reads: CASSEDTLYGYTF. The CDR3 nucleotides read TGTGCCAGCAGTGAAGACACCCTCTATGGCTACACCTTC.

The sample holds one count of this clone. The chain couples TRBV7-2 to TRBJ1-4, with TRBD1 matching 7 bases. Per the germline V gene, CDR1 is SGHTA and CDR2 is FQGNSA. CDR3 length: 14 amino acids. With 3 bases clipped from V and 6 bases from J, the junction kept 4 bases outside the gene matches. The CDR3 loop reads CASSFGTVDEKLFF. The CDR3 coding sequence is TGTGCCAGCAGCTTCGGGACAGTGGATGAAAAACTGTTTTTT.

Only a few counts were recorded for this clone. The gene calls are TRBV6-1 and TRBJ1-2; 9 bases are a match to TRBD1. This CDR3 has 14 residues. Germline V gene data show CDR1 as MNHNS and CDR2 as SASEGT. V lost 8 bases to trimming and J lost 4 bases; unmatched junction nucleotides: 8. The CDR3 loop reads CASGWRTGVYGYTF. In DNA form, the CDR3 reads TGTGCCAGCGGTTGGCGGACAGGGGTCTATGGCTACACCTTC.

V and J are TRBV5-1 and TRBJ2-3; the match to TRBD1 covers 8 bases. CDR3 length: 17 amino acids. Germline loops: CDR1 SGHRS, CDR2 YFSETQ. V was clipped by 4 bases and J by 0 bases; unmatched bases: 10. The chain's CDR3 is CASSGDSGTGSTDTQYF. The CDR3 bases are TGCGCCAGCAGCGGGGACTCCGGGACAGGAAGCACAGATACGCAGTATTTT.

This sequence joins TRBV18 and TRBJ2-3; D is uncertain. V was pared by 8 bases and J by 8 bases, with 17 bases between. This CDR3 is 13 amino acids long. Looked up from germline, CDR1 is KGHSH and CDR2 is LQKENI. CDR3 loop: CASLSTSTGTQYF. Written as DNA, the CDR3 is TGTGCCAGCCTATCAACGAGCACGGGTACGCAGTATTTT.

The rearrangement joins TRBV10-3 to TRBJ2-2; TRBD2 matches at 11 bases. The germline V gene has CDR1 ENHRY and CDR2 SYGVKD. The CDR3 totals 14 residues. V lost 7 bases and J lost 4; bases outside the gene matches: 2. CDR3 region: CAITGLAGTGELFF. In DNA, the CDR3 is TGTGCCATCACCGGACTAGCGGGCACCGGGGAGCTGTTTTTT.

The chain recombines TRBV23-1 with TRBJ2-3, with 9 bases aligning to TRBD1. TRBV23-1 is given ORF status, its function remaining uncertain. The CDR3 is made up of 18 amino acids. The V and J ends lost 3 bases and 2 bases, in that order; junction bases with no gene match: 12. In DNA, the CDR3 is TGCGCCAGCAGTCAGACCTCTCGGACAGGGGTGCCCACAGATACGCAGTATTTT. It translates to CASSQTSRTGVPTDTQYF.

Points on this clone: Germline and junction disagree at one end, which may indicate a read error. The CDR3 loop is CASSLRRPGALYF. CDR3 nucleotides: TGTGCCAGCAGTCTCCGACGACCCGGCGCCCTCTACTTC. The V call is TRBV11-2, the J call TRBJ1-2, with D hard to call. Germline CDR1 and CDR2: SGHAT and FQNNGV. The CDR3 length is 13 residues.

The rearrangement links TRBV6-1 to TRBJ1-2; D is uncertain. The CDR3 runs 15 residues. Per germline, CDR1 MNHNS and CDR2 SASEGT. V dropped 5 bases and J dropped 4 bases, with 17 bases sitting between them. Written as DNA, the CDR3 is TGTGCCAGCAGTCAATCCGGGAGGGCATCCTATGGCTACACCTTC. The encoded protein is CASSQSGRASYGYTF.

This clone was observed once. This sequence joins TRBV4-3 and TRBJ2-7, with a tentative D call TRBD1 (5 bases). CDR1 and CDR2 (germline): LGHNA, YSLEER. V was trimmed by 0 bases and J by 7 bases, leaving 16 bases between them. The CDR3 length is 15 residues. In nucleotides, the CDR3 is TGCGCCAGCAGCCAAGATCTCCTGTCCAGGGTAGAGCAGTACTTC. This gives the protein CASSQDLLSRVEQYF.

This clone was recorded only once. The genes are TRBV11-3 and TRBJ2-7, with unresolved D. The CDR3 has 13 amino acids. Germline V gene sequence: CDR1 SGHNT, CDR2 YENEEA. Trimming removed 1 base at V and 2 bases at J, with 6 bases between. CDR3 protein: CASSLGATYEQYF. The CDR3 coding sequence is TGTGCCAGCAGCTTAGGGGCAACCTACGAGCAGTACTTC.

The CDR3 DNA sequence: TGTGCCAGCAGTGCCCAAGTCCCACACGGAAAGACCTATGGCTACACCTTC. It encodes CASSAQVPHGKTYGYTF. The chain joins TRBV6-4 to TRBJ1-2, with D unclear. CDR3 length equals 17 residues. Germline CDR1 is MRHNA and CDR2 is SNTAGT. Trimming left V 4 bases short and J 4 bases short, with 22 bases between.

The chain combines TRBV18 with TRBJ2-7; 8 nucleotides align to TRBD1. The V gene end was trimmed by 2 bases and the J gene end by 2 bases; junction bases not matched to a gene: 2. Germline-derived CDR1 and CDR2 are KGHSH and LQKENI. This CDR3 has 14 residues. In DNA form, the CDR3 reads TGTGCCAGCTCACCAGGACAGGGACCCTACGAGCAGTACTTC. Its translation: CASSPGQGPYEQYF.

The chain employs TRBV6-1 and TRBJ1-5; D is perhaps TRBD1 (5 bases). Germline-derived CDR1 and CDR2 are MNHNS and SASEGT. Trimming removed 2 bases from V and 4 bases from J, with 15 bases in between. This CDR3 has 16 residues. DNA for the CDR3: TGTGCCAGCAGTGAATTGTCCGGGGCTGGGAATCAGCCCCAGCATTTT. Protein: CASSELSGAGNQPQHF.

This clone was seen a single time. The chain recombines TRBV7-2 with TRBJ2-3, with D possibly being TRBD1 or TRBD2 (6 bases each). The V and J ends lost 6 bases and 0 bases respectively, with 13 bases between them. CDR3 length: 15 amino acids. Germline V gene data show CDR1 as SGHTA and CDR2 as FQGNSA. The CDR3 loop reads CASSRGDHSTDTQYF. CDR3 nucleotide sequence: TGTGCCAGCAGTAGGGGGGACCATAGCACAGATACGCAGTATTTT.

This clone showed up just once. V usage is TRBV7-8 and J usage is TRBJ1-6, with a tentative D call TRBD1 (5 bases). Per germline, CDR1 SGHVS and CDR2 FQNEAQ. Trimming cost V 5 bases and J 9 bases, with 11 bases left between them. This CDR3 region has 13 residues. The CDR3 is CASSASQGSPLHF. The CDR3 DNA is TGTGCCAGCAGCGCGAGCCAGGGTTCACCCCTCCACTTT. Filled out from reference TRBV7-8 and TRBJ1-6, the complete variable domain reads GAGVSQSPRYKVAKRGQDVALRCDPISGHVSLFWYQQALGQGPEFLTYFQNEAQLDKSGLPSDRFFAERPEGSVSTLKIQRTQQEDSAVYLCASSASQGSPLHFGNGTRLTVT.

V is TRBV28 and J is TRBJ1-1, with no clear D. CDR1 is MDHEN, CDR2 SYDVKM, per germline. The V gene lost 3 bases and the J gene lost 8 bases, with 7 bases spanning the gap. This CDR3 is 11 amino acids long. CDR3 in amino acids: CASSFQAEAFF. In DNA form, the CDR3 reads TGTGCCAGCAGTTTCCAGGCAGAAGCTTTCTTT.

Comments on this clone: Relative to the germline gene, one junction end is altered; a read error may explain this. The genes are TRBV27 and TRBJ1-6; D is unclear. The CDR3 extends over 14 amino acids. Germline-derived CDR1 and CDR2 are MNHEY and SMNVEV (reference sequence). Here the CDR3 reads CASRFRVGNSPLHF. CDR3 DNA sequence: TGTGCCAGCCGTTTTCGGGTCGGGAATTCACCCCTCCACTTT.

The chain combines TRBV11-2 with TRBJ2-2; 10 positions agree with TRBD2. CDR3 length: 15 residues. V lost 3 bases, J lost 6 bases, and 4 bases stayed unmatched. CDR1 and CDR2 (germline): SGHAT, FQNNGV. DNA for the CDR3: TGTGCCAGCAGCTTTAGCGGGAGGCGGGCCGGGGAGCTGTTTTTT. Translation gives CASSFSGRRAGELFF.

The chain uses TRBV29-1 and TRBJ2-5; D not resolved. V lost 0 bases and J lost 4, with 12 bases in between. This CDR3 region has 14 residues. Per germline, CDR1 SQVTM and CDR2 ANQGSEA. CDR3 sequence reads: CSVEDLKGGETQYF. The CDR3 DNA sequence: TGCAGCGTTGAAGATCTCAAGGGTGGAGAGACCCAGTACTTC.